The 5 T cell receptor beta chains below were found in one sample sequenced in a study of cytomegalovirus exposure and HLA in healthy donors. Primers included in the PCR were 60 Vbeta and 13 Jbeta primers. The repertoire was sequenced with immunoSEQ multiplex PCR; TCRdb's copy has only in-frame clones and lacks some. Here the sample spans 200,000 or so clones, 80% to 85% being singletons. The sample taken for sequencing was PBMCs. The receptor source for this set is a woman under 30 in good health and CMV-seropositive.

V gene TRBV6-5 combines with J gene TRBJ1-1; D unresolved. Deletions cut 7 bases from V and 1 base from J, with 10 bases between. Germline V CDR1 and CDR2: MNHEY, SVGAGI. The CDR3 has 13 residues. CDR3 nucleotides: TGTGCCAGCACGACACCTTCGAACACTGAAGCTTTCTTT. This gives the protein CASTTPSNTEAFF.

The CDR3 protein is CASSPALGGRYEQFF. As DNA, the CDR3 is TGTGCCAGCTCACCCGCCCTGGGGGGACGCTATGAGCAGTTCTTC. This sequence joins TRBV18 and TRBJ2-1; D may be TRBD2 (6 bases). This CDR3 is 15 amino acids long. Germline values: CDR1 KGHSH, CDR2 LQKENI. With 3 bases removed from V and 8 bases from J, the gap between germline ends came to 17 bases.

The V call is TRBV9, the J call TRBJ2-3, with D unclear. V lost 3 bases, J lost 2 bases, and 4 bases lay in between. CDR3 length: 12 amino acids. Germline V CDR1 and CDR2: SGDLS, YYNGEE. The CDR3 here is CASSAFTDTQYF. CDR3 sequence (DNA): TGTGCCAGCAGCGCATTCACAGATACGCAGTATTTT.

The J gene is TRBJ1-3, the V gene TRBV6-5; no definite D call. Germline V lookup: CDR1 MNHEY, CDR2 SVGAGI. Trimming shortened V by 2 bases and J by 0 bases, and 5 bases separated the two germline ends. CDR3 size: 14 residues. The CDR3 sequence is CASSYRGSGNTIYF. The DNA of the CDR3 is TGTGCCAGCAGTTACCGGGGCTCTGGAAACACCATATATTTT.

The chain is built from TRBV11-2 and TRBJ1-3, with a weak D call TRBD1 (5 bases). V shed 4 bases and J shed 7 bases, with 26 bases lying between them. The germline V gene has CDR1 SGHAT and CDR2 FQNNGV. This CDR3 has 18 amino acids. The CDR3 DNA follows: TGTGCCAGCAGCTCACAGGCCATCAGGGCTCCCAATGGCAACACCATATATTTT. Protein product: CASSSQAIRAPNGNTIYF.